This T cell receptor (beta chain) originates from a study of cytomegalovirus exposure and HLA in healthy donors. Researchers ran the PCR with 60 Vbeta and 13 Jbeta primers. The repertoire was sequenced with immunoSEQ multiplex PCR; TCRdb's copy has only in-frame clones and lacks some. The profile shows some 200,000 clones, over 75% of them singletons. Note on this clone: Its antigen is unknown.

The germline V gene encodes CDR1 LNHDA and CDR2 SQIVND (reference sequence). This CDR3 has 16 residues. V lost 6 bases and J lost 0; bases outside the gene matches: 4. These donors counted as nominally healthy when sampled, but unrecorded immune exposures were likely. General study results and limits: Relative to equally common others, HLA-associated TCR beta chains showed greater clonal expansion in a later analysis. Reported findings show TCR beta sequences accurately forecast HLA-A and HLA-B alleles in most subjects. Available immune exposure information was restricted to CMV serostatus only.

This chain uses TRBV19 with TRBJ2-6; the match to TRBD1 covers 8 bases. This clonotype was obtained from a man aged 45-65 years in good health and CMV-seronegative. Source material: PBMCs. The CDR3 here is CASRDRAYSGANVLTF. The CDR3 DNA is TGTGCCAGTAGGGACAGGGCCTACTCTGGGGCCAACGTCCTGACTTTC. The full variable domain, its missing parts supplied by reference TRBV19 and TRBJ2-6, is DGGITQSPKYLFRKEGQNVTLSCEQNLNHDAMYWYRQDPGQGLRLIYYSQIVNDFQKGDIAEGYSVSREKKESFPLTVTSAQKNPTAFYLCASRDRAYSGANVLTFGAGSRLTVL.